The T cell receptor beta chain under discussion was sequenced for a study of T-cell memory formation after mild COVID-19. Study in general: The TCR clusters were mostly specific to one donor.

Study-level findings and limits: The authors left the SARS-CoV-2 specificity of second-wave clones peaking on day 37 unconfirmed. The finding that pre-infection memory included some responding clones suggested that cross-reactive memory joined.

As regards this clonotype: The antigen remains undetermined.

UMIs and sample barcodes were carried by the TCR alpha and TCR beta cDNA libraries that 5'RACE produced using constant-segment primers. TCRdb re-called the 5' RACE reads through MiXCR, storing one row per CDR3 protein. The sample lists approximately 400,000 distinct CDR3 sequences; 20% to 25% were seen once. Sequencing input: PBMCs or a T cell subset sorted from them (not recorded which). The clonotype was recovered from an adult woman who had mild COVID-19 (a few samples of this study predate the infection). Cell type and time point are not known.

The CDR3 is CASSLRKRQGGYNEQFF. The CDR3 DNA sequence: TGTGCCAGCAGCTTAAGGAAGAGGCAGGGAGGCTACAATGAGCAGTTCTTC. V is TRBV7-6 and J is TRBJ2-1; weak D call: TRBD2 (6 bases). This CDR3 is built from 17 residues. With 2 bases removed from V and 3 bases from J, the gap between germline ends came to 17 bases. Germline lookup yields CDR1 SGHVS and CDR2 FNYEAQ.